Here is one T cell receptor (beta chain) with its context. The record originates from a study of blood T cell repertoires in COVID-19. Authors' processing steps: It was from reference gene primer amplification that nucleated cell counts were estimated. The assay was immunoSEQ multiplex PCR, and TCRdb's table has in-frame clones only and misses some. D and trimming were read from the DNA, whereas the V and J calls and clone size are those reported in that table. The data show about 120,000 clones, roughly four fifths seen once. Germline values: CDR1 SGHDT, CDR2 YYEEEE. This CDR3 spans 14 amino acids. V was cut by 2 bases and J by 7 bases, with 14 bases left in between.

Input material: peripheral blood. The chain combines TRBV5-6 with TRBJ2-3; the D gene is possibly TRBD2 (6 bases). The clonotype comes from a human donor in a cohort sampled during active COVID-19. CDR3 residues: CASSFPGTWNTQYF. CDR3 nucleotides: TGTGCCAGCAGCTTTCCCGGGACTTGGAATACGCAGTATTTT.